This entry lists 7 T cell receptor beta chains sequenced from one sample in a study of T cell clonality in common variable immunodeficiency. The repertoire was sequenced with immunoSEQ multiplex PCR; TCRdb's copy has only in-frame clones and lacks some. The specimen gives more than 65,000 clones without singletons; the ten biggest hold 0.8%. Material: peripheral blood mononuclear cells. All receptors derive from a person aged 18 to 70 in good health.

This clone has ten or more counts. The read gets to within 3 residues of the CDR3 end, and the germline J gene fills in the rest. V is TRBV20-1 and J is TRBJ2-1; D ambiguous. Germline V gene data show CDR1 as DFQATT and CDR2 as SNEGSKA (reference sequence). V dropped 6 bases and J dropped 7 bases, with 7 bases sitting between them. This CDR3 has 10 residues. CDR3 sequence reads: CSAARNEQFF. Partial CDR3 DNA: TGCAGTGCCGCGAGAAATGAG.

This clone was counted at least ten times. The missing CDR3 end, 3 residues past where the read stops, is filled in from the germline J gene. The chain couples TRBV29-1 to TRBJ2-3; 7 positions match TRBD2. CDR3 length: 14 residues. V trimming: 6 bases; J trimming: 3 bases; junction bases outside the gene matches: 9. CDR1 is SQVTM and CDR2 is ANQGSEA in the germline V gene. CDR3 amino acids: CSVRLASRTDTQYF. The CDR3 bases that were read are TGCAGCGTCCGACTAGCAAGTAGAACAGATACG.

This clone was seen many times. The read falls 3 residues short of the CDR3 end, and the missing part is taken from the germline J gene. V gene TRBV5-1 combines with J gene TRBJ2-2, with 11 positions matching TRBD2. The germline V gene encodes CDR1 SGHRS and CDR2 YFSETQ. V gave up 4 bases and J gave up 2 bases; unmatched junction bases: 4. This CDR3 contains 16 residues. CDR3 bases read: TGCGCCAGCAGCACCGGACTAGCGGGCAACACCGGGGAG. Translation gives CASSTGLAGNTGE. The entire CDR3 reads CASSTGLAGNTGELFF. Full variable domain (missing parts from reference TRBV5-1 and TRBJ2-2): KAGVTQTPRYLIKTRGQQVTLSCSPISGHRSVSWYQQTPGQGLQFLFEYFSETQRNKGNFPGRFSGRQFSNSRSEMNVSTLELGDSALYLCASSTGLAGNTGELFFGEGSRLTVL.

This clone was detected many times. The read ends 3 residues shy of where the CDR3 ends; the end is completed using the germline J gene. The gene calls are TRBV7-2 and TRBJ1-4; TRBD1 aligns across 7 bases. The CDR3 loop spans 14 amino acids. CDR1 SGHTA and CDR2 FQGNSA come from the germline V gene. V gave up 3 bases and J gave up 4 bases; unmatched junction bases: 2. CDR3 region: CASSFTGVNEKLFF. The sequenced part of the CDR3 DNA is TGTGCCAGCAGCTTTACAGGGGTTAATGAAAAA.

This clone was seen repeatedly, ten times or more. Read sequence stops 3 residues before the CDR3 end, and the germline J gene provides the missing end. V is TRBV30 and J is TRBJ2-2; 11 bases map to TRBD1. V shed 5 bases and J 4 bases; nucleotides not matched to a gene: 0. The germline V gene has CDR1 GTSNPN and CDR2 SVGIG (reference sequence). The CDR3 is 13 residues long. The CDR3 DNA, read in part, is TGTGCCTGGGGGACAGGGGGCACCGGGGAG. Its translation is CAWGTGGTGE. The CDR3 reads in full as CAWGTGGTGELFF.

This clone was seen ten or more times. The CDR3 DNA, read in part, is TGTGCCAGCAGCTTAAACTCGGATACG. Translation gives CASSLNSDT. The CDR3 reads in full as CASSLNSDTQYF. The chain is built from TRBV11-3 and TRBJ2-3; D ambiguous. From the germline J gene comes the end of the CDR3, since the read stops 3 residues before it. V lost 2 bases and J 6 bases, leaving 6 bases between the germline ends. Germline V lookup: CDR1 SGHNT, CDR2 YENEEA. This CDR3 has 12 residues.

This clone was seen repeatedly, ten times or more. From the germline J gene comes the end of the CDR3, since the read stops 3 residues before it. This chain uses TRBV18 with TRBJ2-3; 11 bases are shared with TRBD2. The CDR3 is made up of 16 amino acids. Germline CDR1 and CDR2: KGHSH and LQKENI. Trimming removed 4 bases from V and 6 bases from J; junction bases left unmatched: 9. The covered CDR3 bases are TGTGCCAGCTCACGGCTCGGGACTAGCGGTGGGGATACG. Amino acid sequence: CASSRLGTSGGDT. The full-length CDR3 reads as CASSRLGTSGGDTQYF.